The TCR beta chain described here comes from a study of PD-1 blockade in classical Hodgkin lymphoma. Overall study findings and caveats: It was reported that newly diagnosed patients had less baseline TCR diversity than healthy donors. A significant rise in TCR diversity was seen by C4D1 for CD4+ cells but not for CD8+ cells.

Assay: immunoSEQ multiplex PCR; the TCRdb copy retains only in-frame clones and omits some. The data show roughly 14,000 clones, 70% to 90% seen once. All trial patients relapsed after autologous stem cell transplantation. Germline V gene lookup returns CDR1 KGHSH and CDR2 LQKENI. Trimming took 5 bases from V and 6 from J; bases not matched to a gene: 13. The CDR3 has 16 residues. About this clone: Its specificity is not known.

The rearrangement joins TRBV18 to TRBJ1-1, with 9 bases fitting TRBD1. The TCR was taken from a human donor with classical Hodgkin lymphoma. Here the sequenced sample was peripheral blood mononuclear cells (PBMCs), taken at baseline. The chain's CDR3 is CASSARDRDGFAEAFF. The DNA of the CDR3 is TGTGCCAGCTCAGCCCGGGACAGGGATGGGTTCGCTGAAGCTTTCTTT.